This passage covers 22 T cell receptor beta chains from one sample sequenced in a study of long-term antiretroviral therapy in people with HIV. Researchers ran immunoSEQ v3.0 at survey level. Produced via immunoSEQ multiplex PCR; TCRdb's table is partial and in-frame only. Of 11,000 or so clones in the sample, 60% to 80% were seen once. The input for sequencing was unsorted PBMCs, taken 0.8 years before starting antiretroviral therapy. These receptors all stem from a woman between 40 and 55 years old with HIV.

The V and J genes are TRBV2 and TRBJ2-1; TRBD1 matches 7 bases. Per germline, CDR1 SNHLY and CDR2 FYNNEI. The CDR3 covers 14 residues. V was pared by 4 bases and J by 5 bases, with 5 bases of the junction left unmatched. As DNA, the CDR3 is TGTGCCAGCAGTGGACAGGGTCTTGACAATGAGCAGTTCTTC. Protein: CASSGQGLDNEQFF.

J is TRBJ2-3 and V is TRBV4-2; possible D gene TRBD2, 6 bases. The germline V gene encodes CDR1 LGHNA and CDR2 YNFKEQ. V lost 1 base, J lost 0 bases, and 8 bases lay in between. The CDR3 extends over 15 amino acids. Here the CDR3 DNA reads TGTGCCAGCAGCCAAGGTGGGAGGAGCACAGATACGCAGTATTTT. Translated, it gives CASSQGGRSTDTQYF.

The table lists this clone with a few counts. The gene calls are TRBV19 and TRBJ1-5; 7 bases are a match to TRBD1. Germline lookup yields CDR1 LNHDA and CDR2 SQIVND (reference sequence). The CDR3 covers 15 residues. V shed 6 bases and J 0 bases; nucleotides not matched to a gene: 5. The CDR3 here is CASSPGQASNQPQHF. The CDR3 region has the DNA TGTGCCAGTAGCCCTGGACAGGCTAGCAATCAGCCCCAGCATTTT.

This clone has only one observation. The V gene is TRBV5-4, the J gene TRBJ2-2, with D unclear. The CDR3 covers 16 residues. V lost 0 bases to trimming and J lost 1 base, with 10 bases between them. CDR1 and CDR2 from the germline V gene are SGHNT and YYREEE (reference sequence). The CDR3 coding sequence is TGTGCCAGCAGCTTGGAGATGACGGAGAACACCGGGGAGCTGTTTTTT. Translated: CASSLEMTENTGELFF.

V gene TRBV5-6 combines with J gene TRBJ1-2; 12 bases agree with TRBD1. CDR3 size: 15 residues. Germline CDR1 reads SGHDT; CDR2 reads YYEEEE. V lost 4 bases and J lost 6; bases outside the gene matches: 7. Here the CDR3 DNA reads TGTGCCAGCAGCATACCGGGACAGGGGGCGCATGGCTACACCTTC. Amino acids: CASSIPGQGAHGYTF.

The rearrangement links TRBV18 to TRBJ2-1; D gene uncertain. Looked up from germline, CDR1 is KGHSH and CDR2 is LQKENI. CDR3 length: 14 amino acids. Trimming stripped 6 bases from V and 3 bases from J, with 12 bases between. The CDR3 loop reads CASSKPADYNEQFF. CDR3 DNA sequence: TGTGCCAGCTCTAAACCCGCCGACTACAATGAGCAGTTCTTC.

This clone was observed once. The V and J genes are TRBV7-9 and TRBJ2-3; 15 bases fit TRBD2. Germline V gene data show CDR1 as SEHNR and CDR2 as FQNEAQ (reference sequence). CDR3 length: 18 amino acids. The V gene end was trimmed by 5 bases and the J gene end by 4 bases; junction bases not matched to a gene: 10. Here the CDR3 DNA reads TGTGCCAGCAGCCCATTAGGGACTAGCGGGAGGCCCCCAGATACGCAGTATTTT. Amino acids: CASSPLGTSGRPPDTQYF.

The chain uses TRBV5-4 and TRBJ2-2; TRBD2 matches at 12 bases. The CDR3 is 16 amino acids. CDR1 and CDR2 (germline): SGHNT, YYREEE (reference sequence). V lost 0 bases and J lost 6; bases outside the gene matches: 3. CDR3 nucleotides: TGTGCCAGCAGCTTGGGACTAGCGGGAGCTGCCGGGGAGCTGTTTTTT. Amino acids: CASSLGLAGAAGELFF.

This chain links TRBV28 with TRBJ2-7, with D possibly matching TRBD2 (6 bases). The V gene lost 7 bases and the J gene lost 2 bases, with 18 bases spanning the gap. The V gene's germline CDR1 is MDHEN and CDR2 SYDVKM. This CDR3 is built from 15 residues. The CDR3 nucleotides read TGTGCCAGCACCTTGTATGTCGGAGGGGCCTACGAGCAGTACTTC. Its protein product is CASTLYVGGAYEQYF.

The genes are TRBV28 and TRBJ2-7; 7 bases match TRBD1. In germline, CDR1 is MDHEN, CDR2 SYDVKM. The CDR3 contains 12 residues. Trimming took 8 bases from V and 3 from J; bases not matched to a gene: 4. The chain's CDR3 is CASWDSSYEQYF. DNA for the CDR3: TGTGCCAGCTGGGACAGTAGCTACGAGCAGTACTTC. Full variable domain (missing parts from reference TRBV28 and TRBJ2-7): DVKVTQSSRYLVKRTGEKVFLECVQDMDHENMFWYRQDPGLGLRLIYFSYDVKMKEKGDIPEGYSVSREKKERFSLILESASTNQTSMYLCASWDSSYEQYFGPGTRLTVT.

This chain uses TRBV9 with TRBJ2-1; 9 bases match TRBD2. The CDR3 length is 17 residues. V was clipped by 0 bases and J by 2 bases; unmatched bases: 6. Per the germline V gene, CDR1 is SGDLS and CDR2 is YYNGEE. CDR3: CASSVGWASGTYNEQFF. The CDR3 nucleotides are TGTGCCAGCAGCGTAGGTTGGGCTAGCGGGACCTACAATGAGCAGTTCTTC.

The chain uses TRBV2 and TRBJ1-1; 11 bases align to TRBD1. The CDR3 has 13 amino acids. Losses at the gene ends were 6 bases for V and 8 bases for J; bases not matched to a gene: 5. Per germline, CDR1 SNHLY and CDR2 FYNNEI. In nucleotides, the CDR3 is TGTGCCAGCAGGGACAGGGGGCTTTTGGAAGCTTTCTTT. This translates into CASRDRGLLEAFF.

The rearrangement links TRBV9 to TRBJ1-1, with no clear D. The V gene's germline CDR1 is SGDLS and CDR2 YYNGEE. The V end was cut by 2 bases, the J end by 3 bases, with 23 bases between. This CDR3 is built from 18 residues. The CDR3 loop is CASSVSAGRSFLDTEAFF. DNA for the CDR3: TGTGCCAGCAGCGTGAGCGCTGGGAGAAGCTTCCTTGACACTGAAGCTTTCTTT.

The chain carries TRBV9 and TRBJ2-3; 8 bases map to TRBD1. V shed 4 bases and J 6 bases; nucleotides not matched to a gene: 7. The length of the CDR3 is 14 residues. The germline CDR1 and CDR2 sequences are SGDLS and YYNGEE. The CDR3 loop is CASSLPDRADTQYF. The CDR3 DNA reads TGTGCCAGCAGCCTTCCGGACAGGGCTGATACGCAGTATTTT.

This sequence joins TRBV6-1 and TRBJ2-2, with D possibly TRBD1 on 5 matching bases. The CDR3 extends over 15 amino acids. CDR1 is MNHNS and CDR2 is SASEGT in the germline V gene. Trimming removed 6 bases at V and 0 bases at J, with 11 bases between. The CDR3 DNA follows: TGTGCCAGCAGCCTCAGGGTTTCGAACACCGGGGAGCTGTTTTTT. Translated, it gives CASSLRVSNTGELFF.

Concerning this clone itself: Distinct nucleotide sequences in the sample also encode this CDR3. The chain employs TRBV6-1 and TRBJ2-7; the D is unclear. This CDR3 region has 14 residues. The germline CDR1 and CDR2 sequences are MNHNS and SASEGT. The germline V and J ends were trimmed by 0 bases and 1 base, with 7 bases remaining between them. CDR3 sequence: CASSEATNSYEQYF. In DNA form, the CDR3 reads TGTGCCAGCAGTGAAGCAACCAATTCCTACGAGCAGTACTTC.

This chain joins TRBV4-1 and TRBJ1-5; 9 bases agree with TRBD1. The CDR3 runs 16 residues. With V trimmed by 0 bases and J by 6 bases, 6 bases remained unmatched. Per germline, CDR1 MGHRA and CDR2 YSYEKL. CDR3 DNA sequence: TGCGCCAGCAGCCAAGATCTTACAGGGGGCGGTCAGCCCCAGCATTTT. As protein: CASSQDLTGGGQPQHF.

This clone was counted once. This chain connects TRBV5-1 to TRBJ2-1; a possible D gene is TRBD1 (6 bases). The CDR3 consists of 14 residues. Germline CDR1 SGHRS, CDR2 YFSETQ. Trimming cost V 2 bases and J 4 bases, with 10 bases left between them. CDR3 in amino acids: CASSFNRDYNEQFF. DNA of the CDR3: TGCGCCAGCAGCTTTAACAGGGATTACAATGAGCAGTTCTTC. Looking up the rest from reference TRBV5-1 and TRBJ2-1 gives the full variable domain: KAGVTQTPRYLIKTRGQQVTLSCSPISGHRSVSWYQQTPGQGLQFLFEYFSETQRNKGNFPGRFSGRQFSNSRSEMNVSTLELGDSALYLCASSFNRDYNEQFFGPGTRLTVL.

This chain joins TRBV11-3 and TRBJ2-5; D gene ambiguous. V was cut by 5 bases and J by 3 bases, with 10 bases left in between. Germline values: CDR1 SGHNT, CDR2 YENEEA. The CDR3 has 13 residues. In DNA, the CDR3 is TGTGCCAGCAGCCGTGCTATAGAAGAGACCCAGTACTTC. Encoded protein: CASSRAIEETQYF.

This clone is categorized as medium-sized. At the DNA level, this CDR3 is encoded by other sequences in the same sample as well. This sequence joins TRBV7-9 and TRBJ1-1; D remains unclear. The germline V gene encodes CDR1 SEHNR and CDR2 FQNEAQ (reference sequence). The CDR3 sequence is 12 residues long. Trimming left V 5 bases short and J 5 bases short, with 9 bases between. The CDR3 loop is CASSPGGTEAFF. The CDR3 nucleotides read TGTGCCAGCAGCCCGGGAGGGACTGAAGCTTTCTTT.

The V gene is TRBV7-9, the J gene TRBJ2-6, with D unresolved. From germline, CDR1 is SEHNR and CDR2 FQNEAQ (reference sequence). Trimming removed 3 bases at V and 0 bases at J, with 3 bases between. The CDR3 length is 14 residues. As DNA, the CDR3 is TGTGCCAGCAGCTTGGGCTCTGGGGCCAACGTCCTGACTTTC. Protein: CASSLGSGANVLTF.

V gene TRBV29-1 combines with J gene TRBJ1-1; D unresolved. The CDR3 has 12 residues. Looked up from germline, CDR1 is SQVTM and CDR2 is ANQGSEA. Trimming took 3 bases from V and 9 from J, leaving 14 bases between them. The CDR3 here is CSVDDVRAKAFF. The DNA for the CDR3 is TGCAGCGTTGATGATGTAAGGGCTAAAGCTTTCTTT. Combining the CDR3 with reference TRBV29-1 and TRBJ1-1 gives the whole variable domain SAVISQKPSRDICQRGTSLTIQCQVDSQVTMMFWYRQQPGQSLTLIATANQGSEATYESGFVIDKFPISRPNLTFSTLTVSNMSPEDSSIYLCSVDDVRAKAFFGQGTRLTVV.